The 22 T cell receptor beta chains presented below share a single source sample, sequenced in a study of radiation and T cells in renal cell carcinoma. Clones were sequenced by immunoSEQ multiplex PCR, and TCRdb holds only the in-frame ones, with some missing. The repertoire holds approximately 90,000 clones, with approximately 86% as singletons. Time point given: baseline pretreatment blood. Treatment denoted: 15 Gy SBRT to primary tumor, nephrectomy 4 weeks later. The sample here was blood, taken from a patient whose treatment included radiotherapy and nephrectomy. All receptors come from a man between 50 and 59 years old with renal cell carcinoma.

The CDR3 here is CASKGEDQPQHF. The CDR3 coding sequence is TGTGCCAGCAAAGGGGAAGATCAGCCCCAGCATTTT. The chain uses TRBV2 and TRBJ1-5, with D tentatively TRBD1 (5 bases). CDR1 and CDR2 (germline): SNHLY, FYNNEI. The CDR3 is 12 amino acids. The germline V and J ends were trimmed by 7 bases and 5 bases, with 9 bases remaining between them. Full variable domain (missing parts from reference TRBV2 and TRBJ1-5): EPEVTQTPSHQVTQMGQEVILRCVPISNHLYFYWYRQILGQKVEFLVSFYNNEISEKSEIFDDQFSVERPDGSNFTLKIRSTKLEDSAMYFCASKGEDQPQHFGDGTRLSIL.

The gene calls are TRBV11-1 and TRBJ2-1; 8 positions match TRBD2. V was pared by 0 bases and J by 2 bases, with 0 bases of the junction left unmatched. Germline CDR1 SGHAT, CDR2 FQDESV (reference sequence). The CDR3 is 15 amino acids. The CDR3 reads CASSLAAGAYNEQFF. The CDR3, as DNA: TGTGCCAGCAGCTTAGCAGCGGGAGCCTACAATGAGCAGTTCTTC.

The chain employs TRBV7-6 and TRBJ1-1; 7 bases line up with TRBD1. The V and J ends lost 1 base and 0 bases, in that order; junction bases with no gene match: 8. The germline gives CDR1 SGHVS, CDR2 FNYEAQ. The length of the CDR3 is 17 residues. The CDR3 protein is CASSLGGAGGMNTEAFF. The CDR3, as DNA: TGTGCCAGCAGCTTAGGGGGGGCAGGGGGTATGAACACTGAAGCTTTCTTT.

This sequence joins TRBV7-2 and TRBJ1-5; the D is unclear. This CDR3 comprises 13 residues. The germline V gene encodes CDR1 SGHTA and CDR2 FQGNSA. Trimming stripped 5 bases from V and 2 bases from J, with 7 bases between. CDR3 in amino acids: CASSRYGNQPQHF. The DNA of the CDR3 is TGTGCCAGCAGCCGGTATGGCAATCAGCCCCAGCATTTT.

The V call is TRBV7-2, the J call TRBJ1-1, with D possibly being TRBD1 (5 bases). CDR1 is SGHTA, CDR2 FQGNSA, per germline. The V gene lost 3 bases and the J gene lost 5 bases, with 13 bases spanning the gap. This CDR3 contains 14 residues. CDR3 amino acids: CASSLGWEGTEAFF. The CDR3 nucleotides read TGTGCCAGCAGCTTGGGGTGGGAGGGGACTGAAGCTTTCTTT.

The CDR3 coding sequence is TGTGCCAGCAGTACTGGGCCGGGACAGGGGGCTTACGAGCAGTACTTC. Translated, it gives CASSTGPGQGAYEQYF. The rearrangement joins TRBV2 to TRBJ2-7; 12 bases are a match to TRBD1. J gave up 4 bases and V 5 bases, and 9 bases lay outside the gene matches. This CDR3 contains 16 residues. CDR1 is SNHLY and CDR2 is FYNNEI in the germline V gene.

J is TRBJ2-3 and V is TRBV9, with no clear D. The germline gives CDR1 SGDLS, CDR2 YYNGEE. Trimming left V 0 bases short and J 2 bases short, with 10 bases between. The CDR3 has 15 amino acids. CDR3 DNA sequence: TGTGCCAGCAGCGTAGAGTCGGGCAACACAGATACGCAGTATTTT. Translating gives CASSVESGNTDTQYF. The variable domain in full, completed from reference TRBV9 and TRBJ2-3, reads DSGVTQTPKHLITATGQRVTLRCSPRSGDLSVYWYQQSLDQGLQFLIQYYNGEERAKGNILERFSAQQFPDLHSELNLSSLELGDSALYFCASSVESGNTDTQYFGPGTRLTVL.

The gene calls are TRBV2 and TRBJ2-7; 9 positions match TRBD2. V dropped 1 base and J dropped 3; count of bases not matched to a gene: 4. This CDR3 has 15 residues. Per the germline V gene, CDR1 is SNHLY and CDR2 is FYNNEI. For the CDR3, the DNA is TGTGCCAGCAGTGAAGAACTAGCGGGCAGCTACGAGCAGTACTTC. As protein: CASSEELAGSYEQYF.

The CDR3 DNA follows: TGCGCCAGCAGCTTGGCCGGGACAGGGTCCCTGACTTTC. Translation gives CASSLAGTGSLTF. The V call is TRBV5-1, the J call TRBJ2-6; 9 positions agree with TRBD1. CDR3 length equals 13 residues. V lost 0 bases to trimming and J lost 15 bases; unmatched junction nucleotides: 4. CDR1 and CDR2 (germline): SGHRS, YFSETQ.

This clone has only one observation. The chain uses TRBV6-1 and TRBJ1-2; 12 bases fit TRBD1. Germline CDR1 is MNHNS and CDR2 is SASEGT. Losses at the gene ends were 2 bases for V and 4 bases for J; bases not matched to a gene: 8. This CDR3 is built from 17 residues. The CDR3 sequence: CASSEPRDRGRSYGYTF. The CDR3 DNA follows: TGTGCCAGCAGTGAACCCCGGGACAGGGGGCGAAGCTATGGCTACACCTTC.

The chain recombines TRBV7-2 with TRBJ1-5, with 9 nucleotides matching TRBD1. Germline CDR1 SGHTA, CDR2 FQGNSA. V lost 4 bases and J lost 6; bases outside the gene matches: 4. CDR3 length: 14 amino acids. DNA of the CDR3: TGTGCCAGCAGCTCCGGGACAGGGAGTCAGCCCCAGCATTTT. The encoded protein is CASSSGTGSQPQHF.

This chain links TRBV7-2 with TRBJ2-1, with 8 bases fitting TRBD2. Germline assignment: CDR1 SGHTA and CDR2 FQGNSA. V was clipped by 1 base and J by 4 bases; unmatched bases: 6. CDR3 length: 16 amino acids. CDR3 bases: TGTGCCAGCAGCTTAGTTACGGGGGGGCTGTACAATGAGCAGTTCTTC. Its protein product is CASSLVTGGLYNEQFF.

V usage is TRBV30 and J usage is TRBJ1-6, with D unresolved. Germline V CDR1 and CDR2: GTSNPN, SVGIG (reference sequence). The CDR3 length is 14 residues. V was clipped by 1 base and J by 0 bases, with 4 bases between them. This CDR3 reads CAWSDSSYNSPLHF. CDR3 bases: TGTGCCTGGAGTGACAGCTCCTATAATTCACCCCTCCACTTT.

This sequence joins TRBV6-6 and TRBJ2-7, with a possible D match to TRBD1 (5 bases). Looked up from germline, CDR1 is MNHNY and CDR2 is SVGAGI (reference sequence). Trimming took 6 bases from V and 0 from J, leaving 6 bases between them. There are 12 residues in the CDR3. CDR3 DNA: TGTGCCAGCAGGACAGCCTCCTACGAGCAGTACTTC. This gives the protein CASRTASYEQYF.

The CDR3 loop is CASSLSVGTDTQYF. The CDR3 DNA is TGTGCCAGCAGCCTCTCAGTAGGCACAGATACGCAGTATTTT. This rearrangement joins TRBV7-3 to TRBJ2-3; D gene ambiguous. Trimming took 5 bases from V and 1 from J, leaving 10 bases between them. Germline CDR1 and CDR2: SGHTA and FQGTGA. The length of the CDR3 is 14 residues.

The chain recombines TRBV29-1 with TRBJ2-3, with TRBD1 matching 9 bases. The CDR3 sequence is 13 residues long. V dropped 5 bases and J dropped 5; count of bases not matched to a gene: 5. Germline CDR1 reads SQVTM; CDR2 reads ANQGSEA. DNA for the CDR3: TGCAGCGTTAACAGGGGGCAGGGAGATACGCAGTATTTT. Its translation: CSVNRGQGDTQYF.

This chain joins TRBV7-8 and TRBJ1-5, with D hard to call. Germline V gene sequence: CDR1 SGHVS, CDR2 FQNEAQ. Trimming pared 0 bases from V and 6 bases from J, leaving 9 bases between. CDR3 length: 14 amino acids. CDR3 in amino acids: CASSLAGFLQPQHF. CDR3 coding DNA: TGTGCCAGCAGCTTAGCGGGTTTTCTTCAGCCCCAGCATTTT.

The chain joins TRBV7-2 to TRBJ2-7, with D hard to call. The V end was cut by 6 bases, the J end by 4 bases, with 10 bases between. The CDR3 extends over 12 amino acids. Germline CDR1 is SGHTA and CDR2 is FQGNSA. The CDR3 spells CASSFTPYEQYF. The CDR3 bases are TGTGCCAGCAGTTTCACACCTTACGAGCAGTACTTC.

This clone was observed a handful of times. The V gene is TRBV5-1, the J gene TRBJ2-2, with D perhaps TRBD1 (6 bases). V was trimmed by 0 bases and J by 0 bases, leaving 6 bases between them. CDR1 is SGHRS, CDR2 YFSETQ, per germline. This CDR3 contains 15 residues. Written as DNA, the CDR3 is TGCGCCAGCAGCTTGGACAGGGCGAACACCGGGGAGCTGTTTTTT. This translates into CASSLDRANTGELFF. Looking up the rest from reference TRBV5-1 and TRBJ2-2 gives the full variable domain: KAGVTQTPRYLIKTRGQQVTLSCSPISGHRSVSWYQQTPGQGLQFLFEYFSETQRNKGNFPGRFSGRQFSNSRSEMNVSTLELGDSALYLCASSLDRANTGELFFGEGSRLTVL.

V is TRBV7-8 and J is TRBJ2-1; perhaps TRBD2 as D (5 bases). Germline-derived CDR1 and CDR2 are SGHVS and FQNEAQ. CDR3 length equals 13 residues. V lost 1 base, J lost 6 bases, and 7 bases lay in between. The CDR3, as DNA: TGTGCCAGCAGCTTAGAGAGGGCCAATGAGCAGTTCTTC. As protein: CASSLERANEQFF.

The rearrangement uses TRBV7-8 and TRBJ1-4, with D possibly TRBD1 on 5 matching bases. This CDR3 has 16 residues. Germline CDR1 and CDR2: SGHVS and FQNEAQ. V shed 3 bases and J shed 1 base, with 12 bases lying between them. CDR3 nucleotide sequence: TGTGCCAGCAGCTTCCAGGGTTACGTAACTAATGAAAAACTGTTTTTT. Translation gives CASSFQGYVTNEKLFF.

This chain uses TRBV27 with TRBJ1-2; D gene unclear. V shed 7 bases and J shed 7 bases, with 7 bases lying between them. The CDR3 runs 10 residues. Looked up from germline, CDR1 is MNHEY and CDR2 is SMNVEV (reference sequence). The CDR3 bases are TGTGCCAGCATCACGGGTGGCTACACCTTC. This sequence encodes CASITGGYTF.